These 18 T cell receptor beta chains came from one sample sequenced in a study of blood T cells in healthy people across ages. Next came a second PCR, run for about 7 to 12 cycles, which used a sample-barcoded 5' primer along with a J-beta primer mix. TCRdb re-called the 5' RACE reads with MiXCR, one entry per CDR3 protein. The sample holds some 900,000 distinct CDR3 sequences, 48% seen once. Input material: blood. The receptors come from a man younger than 45 in good health.

This clonotype has just a few counts. This chain joins TRBV16 and TRBJ2-6; weak D call: TRBD1 (6 bases). V lost 8 bases and J 0 bases, leaving 17 bases between the germline ends. The CDR3 loop spans 17 amino acids. The germline V gene encodes CDR1 KGHSY and CDR2 FQNENV. The CDR3 loop reads CASRTANQNSGANVLTF. DNA for the CDR3: TGTGCCAGCCGGACAGCTAACCAAAACTCTGGGGCCAACGTCCTGACTTTC.

CDR3 sequence reads: CASSLGIAGMYNEQFF. The CDR3 DNA reads as TGTGCCAGCAGCTTAGGGATAGCGGGCATGTACAATGAGCAGTTCTTC. The genes are TRBV7-8 and TRBJ2-1; 7 bases map to TRBD2. The CDR3 runs to 16 residues. The J segment lost 4 bases and the V segment lost 1 base, leaving 7 bases of the junction unmatched. From germline, CDR1 is SGHVS and CDR2 FQNEAQ.

A few counts support this clonotype. The chain recombines TRBV5-1 with TRBJ2-3; D gene uncertain. This CDR3 spans 15 amino acids. Germline values: CDR1 SGHRS, CDR2 YFSETQ. The V and J ends lost 4 bases and 2 bases respectively, with 14 bases between them. CDR3 amino acids: CASSPGPSPTDTQYF. The CDR3 DNA reads TGCGCCAGCAGCCCTGGGCCCAGCCCCACAGATACGCAGTATTTT.

This chain uses TRBV12-3 or TRBV12-4 with TRBJ1-1; D is perhaps TRBD1 (5 bases). Trimming shortened V by 3 bases and J by 4 bases, and 9 bases separated the two germline ends. The CDR3 loop spans 13 amino acids. CDR3 coding DNA: TGTGCCAGCAGTTTCGGGGGTATCACTGAAGCTTTCTTT. As protein: CASSFGGITEAFF.

This clonotype was recorded a few times. The rearrangement joins TRBV5-1 to TRBJ2-7; 10 nucleotides agree with TRBD1. The CDR3 consists of 15 residues. Germline CDR1 and CDR2: SGHRS and YFSETQ. V was clipped by 5 bases and J by 7 bases; unmatched bases: 12. CDR3 DNA: TGCGCCAGCAGGCCCGGACAGGGGGGATACAATGAGCAGTACTTC. Translation gives CASRPGQGGYNEQYF.

This chain links TRBV28 with TRBJ2-5; 9 bases align to TRBD1. V gave up 5 bases and J gave up 0 bases; unmatched junction bases: 7. The CDR3 loop spans 16 amino acids. From germline, CDR1 is MDHEN and CDR2 SYDVKM. The CDR3 nucleotides read TGTGCCAGCAGTGAAGGGACAGGGTTCTACCAAGAGACCCAGTACTTC. It translates to CASSEGTGFYQETQYF. The full variable domain, rest sourced from reference TRBV28 and TRBJ2-5, is DVKVTQSSRYLVKRTGEKVFLECVQDMDHENMFWYRQDPGLGLRLIYFSYDVKMKEKGDIPEGYSVSREKKERFSLILESASTNQTSMYLCASSEGTGFYQETQYFGPGTRLLVL.

This clonotype was seen a few times. The chain couples TRBV7-2 to TRBJ2-1; D may be TRBD1 or TRBD2 (6 bases each). Germline V gene lookup returns CDR1 SGHTA and CDR2 FQGNSA. This CDR3 is built from 16 residues. Trimming stripped 5 bases from V and 1 base from J, with 15 bases between. CDR3 sequence reads: CASSRERGVSYNEQFF. The DNA of the CDR3 is TGTGCCAGCAGCCGAGAGAGGGGGGTATCCTACAATGAGCAGTTCTTC.

This chain connects TRBV4-1 to TRBJ2-1; tentative D call: TRBD1 (5 bases). CDR1 and CDR2 (germline): MGHRA, YSYEKL. The CDR3 is made up of 15 amino acids. The V end was cut by 0 bases, the J end by 5 bases, with 11 bases between. CDR3: CASSQEAGNDNEQFF. The CDR3 DNA reads as TGCGCCAGCAGCCAAGAAGCAGGGAATGACAATGAGCAGTTCTTC.

V usage is TRBV4-1 and J usage is TRBJ1-1; tentatively, D is TRBD1 (5 bases). CDR3 size: 15 residues. Trimming took off 4 bases at V and 8 bases at J, with 20 bases between the two ends. Per the germline V gene, CDR1 is MGHRA and CDR2 is YSYEKL. CDR3 sequence: CASSRGRAADIEAFF. The CDR3 coding sequence is TGCGCCAGCAGCCGGGGCCGGGCCGCAGATATCGAAGCTTTCTTT.

The chain couples TRBV9 to TRBJ2-3, with TRBD2 matching 10 bases. CDR1 and CDR2 from the germline V gene are SGDLS and YYNGEE. CDR3 size: 18 residues. The junction had 15 bases not matched to a gene; V was cut back by 4 bases and J by 4 bases. For the CDR3, the DNA is TGTGCCAGCAGCCCCCAATATTCCAGCGGGGGGGCCCCAGATACGCAGTATTTT. This sequence encodes CASSPQYSSGGAPDTQYF.

In this sample, this clonotype turned up a few times. The chain recombines TRBV7-2 with TRBJ1-1, with 8 positions matching TRBD1. The CDR3 extends over 15 amino acids. V lost 3 bases and J lost 5; bases outside the gene matches: 8. CDR1 SGHTA and CDR2 FQGNSA come from the germline V gene. The CDR3 sequence is CASSFSRGLGTEAFF. Here the CDR3 DNA reads TGTGCCAGCAGCTTCTCCAGGGGGCTGGGTACTGAAGCTTTCTTT.

The chain employs TRBV12-3 or TRBV12-4 and TRBJ2-3, with TRBD2 matching over 9 bases. J was trimmed by 5 bases and V by 3 bases; bases with no gene match: 3. This CDR3 comprises 14 residues. CDR3 in amino acids: CASSFSGGGDTQYF. CDR3 bases: TGTGCCAGCAGTTTTAGCGGGGGTGGAGATACGCAGTATTTT.

The CDR3 nucleotides are TGTGCCAGCAGTTACTCGATTGGCAGCTATGGCTACACCTTC. This gives the protein CASSYSIGSYGYTF. V and J are TRBV6-2 or TRBV6-3 and TRBJ1-2; D unresolved. The CDR3 runs 14 residues. Trimming stripped 0 bases from V and 4 bases from J, with 9 bases between. Germline CDR1 is MNHEY and CDR2 is SVGEGT.

V and J are TRBV7-3 and TRBJ2-1; possible D gene TRBD1, 6 bases. Germline CDR1 SGHTA, CDR2 FQGTGA. The V gene lost 0 bases and the J gene lost 4 bases, with 10 bases spanning the gap. The CDR3 totals 15 residues. For the CDR3, the DNA is TGTGCCAGCAGCTTAACAACAGGGATGTACAATGAGCAGTTCTTC. Protein product: CASSLTTGMYNEQFF.

The V and J genes are TRBV2 and TRBJ2-5; D uncertain. The J call may be mistaken, given a closer DNA end match to TRBJ2-7. CDR1 SNHLY and CDR2 FYNNEI come from the germline V gene. The CDR3 contains 16 residues. The CDR3 DNA reads as TGTGCCAGCAGTGAAAGTAGGCCGGAGATCTCCTACGAGCAGTACTTC. It translates to CASSESRPEISYEQYF.

The V and J genes are TRBV7-9 and TRBJ1-2; TRBD1 matches at 10 bases. The CDR3 length is 16 residues. J gave up 0 bases and V 4 bases, and 5 bases lay outside the gene matches. The V gene's germline CDR1 is SEHNR and CDR2 FQNEAQ (reference sequence). The CDR3 DNA follows: TGTGCCAGCAGCTCGGGACAGGGGTCGGCTAACTATGGCTACACCTTC. It yields the protein CASSSGQGSANYGYTF.

This clonotype has only a few counts. This chain connects TRBV24-1 to TRBJ2-7; TRBD1 is a possible D gene (7 bases). Trimming stripped 4 bases from V and 3 bases from J, with 12 bases between. CDR3 length: 14 residues. Germline CDR1 KGHDR, CDR2 SFDVKD. CDR3 sequence: CATSDRQGGYEQYF. CDR3 DNA: TGTGCCACCAGTGACCGACAGGGAGGCTACGAGCAGTACTTC.

The rearrangement links TRBV6-2 or TRBV6-3 to TRBJ2-7; 9 bases are a match to TRBD1. This CDR3 spans 15 amino acids. Germline CDR1 MNHEY, CDR2 SVGEGT. The V gene end was trimmed by 4 bases and the J gene end by 7 bases; junction bases not matched to a gene: 11. The CDR3 sequence is CASSFTGTGRREQYF. Here the CDR3 DNA reads TGTGCCAGCAGTTTTACCGGGACAGGGAGAAGGGAGCAGTACTTC.